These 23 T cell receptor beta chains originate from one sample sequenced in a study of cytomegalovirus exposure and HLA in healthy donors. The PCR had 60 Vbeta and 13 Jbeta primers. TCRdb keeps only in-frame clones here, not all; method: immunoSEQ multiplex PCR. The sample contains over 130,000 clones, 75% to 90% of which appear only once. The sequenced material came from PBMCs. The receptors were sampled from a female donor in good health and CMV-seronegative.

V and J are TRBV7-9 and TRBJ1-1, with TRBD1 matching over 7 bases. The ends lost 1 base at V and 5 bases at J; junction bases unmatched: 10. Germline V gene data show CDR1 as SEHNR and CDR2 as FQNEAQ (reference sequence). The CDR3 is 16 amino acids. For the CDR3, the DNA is TGTGCCAGCAGCTTAGTTGGCCAGGGGGAAGGAACTGAAGCTTTCTTT. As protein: CASSLVGQGEGTEAFF.

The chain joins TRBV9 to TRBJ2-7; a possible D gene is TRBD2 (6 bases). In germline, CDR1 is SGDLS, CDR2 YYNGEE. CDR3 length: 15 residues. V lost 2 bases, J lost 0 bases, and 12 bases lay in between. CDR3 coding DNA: TGTGCCAGCAGCGTTGGAGGGTCCTTCTCCTACGAGCAGTACTTC. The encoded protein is CASSVGGSFSYEQYF. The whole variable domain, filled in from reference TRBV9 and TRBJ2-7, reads DSGVTQTPKHLITATGQRVTLRCSPRSGDLSVYWYQQSLDQGLQFLIQYYNGEERAKGNILERFSAQQFPDLHSELNLSSLELGDSALYFCASSVGGSFSYEQYFGPGTRLTVT.

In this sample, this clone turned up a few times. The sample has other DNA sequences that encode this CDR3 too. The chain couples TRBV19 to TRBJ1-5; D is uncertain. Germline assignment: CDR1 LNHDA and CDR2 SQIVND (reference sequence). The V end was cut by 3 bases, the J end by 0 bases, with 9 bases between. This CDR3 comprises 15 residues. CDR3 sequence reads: CASSIVGDSNQPQHF. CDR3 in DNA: TGTGCCAGTAGTATCGTCGGGGATAGCAATCAGCCCCAGCATTTT.

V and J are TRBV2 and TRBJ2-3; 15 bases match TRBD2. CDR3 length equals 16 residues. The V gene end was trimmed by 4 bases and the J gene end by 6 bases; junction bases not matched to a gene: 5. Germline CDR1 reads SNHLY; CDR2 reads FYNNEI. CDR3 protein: CASSAGLAGGGDTQYF. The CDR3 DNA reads TGTGCCAGCAGTGCGGGACTAGCGGGAGGTGGTGATACGCAGTATTTT. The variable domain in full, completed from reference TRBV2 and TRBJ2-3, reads EPEVTQTPSHQVTQMGQEVILRCVPISNHLYFYWYRQILGQKVEFLVSFYNNEISEKSEIFDDQFSVERPDGSNFTLKIRSTKLEDSAMYFCASSAGLAGGGDTQYFGPGTRLTVL.

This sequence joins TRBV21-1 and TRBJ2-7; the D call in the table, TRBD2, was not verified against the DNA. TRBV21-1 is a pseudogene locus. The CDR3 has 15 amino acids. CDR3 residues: CASSKDSGASYEQYF. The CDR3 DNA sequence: TGTGCCAGCAGCAAAGATTCGGGAGCCTCCTACGAGCAGTACTTC.

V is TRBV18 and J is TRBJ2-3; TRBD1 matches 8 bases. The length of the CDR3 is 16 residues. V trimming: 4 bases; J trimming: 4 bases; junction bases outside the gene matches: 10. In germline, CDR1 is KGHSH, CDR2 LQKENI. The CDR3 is CASSRFDRGGSDTQYF. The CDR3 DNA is TGTGCCAGCTCACGCTTCGACAGGGGTGGTTCAGATACGCAGTATTTT.

CDR3 sequence (DNA): TGTGCCAGCTATCGGGAGGGGGAAAGAAACACCATATATTTT. Protein product: CASYREGERNTIYF. The chain joins TRBV28 to TRBJ1-3, with D possibly being TRBD1 (6 bases). Deletions cut 8 bases from V and 5 bases from J, with 16 bases between. This CDR3 spans 14 amino acids. The germline V gene encodes CDR1 MDHEN and CDR2 SYDVKM.

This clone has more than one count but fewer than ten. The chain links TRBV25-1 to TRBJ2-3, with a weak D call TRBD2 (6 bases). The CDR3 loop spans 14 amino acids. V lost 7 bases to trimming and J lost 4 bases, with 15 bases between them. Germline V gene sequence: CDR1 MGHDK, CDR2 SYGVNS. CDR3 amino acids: CASTGTSGADTQYF. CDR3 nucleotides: TGTGCCAGCACGGGGACCTCGGGGGCAGATACGCAGTATTTT.

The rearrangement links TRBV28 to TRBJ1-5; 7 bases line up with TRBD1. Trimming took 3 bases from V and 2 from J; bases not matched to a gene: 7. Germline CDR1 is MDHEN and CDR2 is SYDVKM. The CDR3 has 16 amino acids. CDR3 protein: CASSLGRQGGNQPQHF. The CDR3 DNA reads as TGTGCCAGCAGTTTGGGGAGGCAGGGGGGCAATCAGCCCCAGCATTTT. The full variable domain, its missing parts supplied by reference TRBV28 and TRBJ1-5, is DVKVTQSSRYLVKRTGEKVFLECVQDMDHENMFWYRQDPGLGLRLIYFSYDVKMKEKGDIPEGYSVSREKKERFSLILESASTNQTSMYLCASSLGRQGGNQPQHFGDGTRLSIL.

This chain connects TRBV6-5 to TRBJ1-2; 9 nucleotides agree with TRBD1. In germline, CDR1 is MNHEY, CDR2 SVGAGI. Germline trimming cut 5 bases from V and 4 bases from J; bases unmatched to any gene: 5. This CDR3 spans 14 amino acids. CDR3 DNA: TGTGCCAGCAGTAAAGGACAGGGGACCTATGGCTACACCTTC. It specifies CASSKGQGTYGYTF.

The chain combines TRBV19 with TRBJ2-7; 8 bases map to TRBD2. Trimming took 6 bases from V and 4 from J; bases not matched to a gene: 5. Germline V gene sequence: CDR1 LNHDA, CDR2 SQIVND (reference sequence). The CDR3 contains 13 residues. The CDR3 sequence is CASSLSGRYEQYF. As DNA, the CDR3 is TGTGCCAGTAGCCTGAGCGGGAGATACGAGCAGTACTTC.

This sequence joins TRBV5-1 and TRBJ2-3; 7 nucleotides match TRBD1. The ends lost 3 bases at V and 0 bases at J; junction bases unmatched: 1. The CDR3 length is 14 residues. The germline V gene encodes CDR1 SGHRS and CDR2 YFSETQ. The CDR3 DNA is TGCGCCAGCAGCTCGGGACAGAGCACAGATACGCAGTATTTT. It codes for CASSSGQSTDTQYF.

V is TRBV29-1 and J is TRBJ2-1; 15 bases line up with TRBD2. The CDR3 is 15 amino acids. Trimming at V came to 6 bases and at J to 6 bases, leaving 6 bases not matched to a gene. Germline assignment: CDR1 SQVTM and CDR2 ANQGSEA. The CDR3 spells CSVTGLAGGLNEQFF. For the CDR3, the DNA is TGCAGCGTAACTGGACTAGCGGGAGGGCTCAATGAGCAGTTCTTC.

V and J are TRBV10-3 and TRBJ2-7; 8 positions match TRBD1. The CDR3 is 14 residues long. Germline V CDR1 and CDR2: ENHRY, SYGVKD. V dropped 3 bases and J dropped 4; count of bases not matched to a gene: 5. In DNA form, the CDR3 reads TGTGCCATCAGTGAATCGGGACAGGCTTACGAGCAGTACTTC. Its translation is CAISESGQAYEQYF.

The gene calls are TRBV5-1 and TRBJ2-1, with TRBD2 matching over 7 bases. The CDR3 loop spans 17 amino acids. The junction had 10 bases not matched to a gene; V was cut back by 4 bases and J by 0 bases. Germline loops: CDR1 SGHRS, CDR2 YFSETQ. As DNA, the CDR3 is TGCGCCAGCAGCCCTCTGTCGGGAGGAAGCTCCTACAATGAGCAGTTCTTC. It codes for CASSPLSGGSSYNEQFF.

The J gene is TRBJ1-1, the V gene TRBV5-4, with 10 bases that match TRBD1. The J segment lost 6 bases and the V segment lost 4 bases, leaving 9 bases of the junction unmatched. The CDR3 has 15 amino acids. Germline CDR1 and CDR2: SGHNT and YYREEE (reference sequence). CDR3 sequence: CASSPRPGTGAEAFF. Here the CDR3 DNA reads TGTGCCAGCAGCCCTCGGCCCGGGACAGGGGCTGAAGCTTTCTTT.

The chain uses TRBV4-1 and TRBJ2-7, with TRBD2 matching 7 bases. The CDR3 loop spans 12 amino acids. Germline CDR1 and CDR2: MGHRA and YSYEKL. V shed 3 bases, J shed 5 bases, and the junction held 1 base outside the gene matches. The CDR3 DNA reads TGCGCCAGCAGCCACGGGGGGAACGAGCAGTACTTC. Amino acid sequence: CASSHGGNEQYF.

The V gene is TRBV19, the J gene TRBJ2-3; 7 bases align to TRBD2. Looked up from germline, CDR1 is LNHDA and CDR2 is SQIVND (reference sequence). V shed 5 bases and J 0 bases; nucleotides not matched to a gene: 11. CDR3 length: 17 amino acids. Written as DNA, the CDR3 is TGTGCCAGTAGTCCCCTGGGGGGGGTTGTGAGCACAGATACGCAGTATTTT. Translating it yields CASSPLGGVVSTDTQYF. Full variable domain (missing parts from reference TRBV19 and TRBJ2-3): DGGITQSPKYLFRKEGQNVTLSCEQNLNHDAMYWYRQDPGQGLRLIYYSQIVNDFQKGDIAEGYSVSREKKESFPLTVTSAQKNPTAFYLCASSPLGGVVSTDTQYFGPGTRLTVL.

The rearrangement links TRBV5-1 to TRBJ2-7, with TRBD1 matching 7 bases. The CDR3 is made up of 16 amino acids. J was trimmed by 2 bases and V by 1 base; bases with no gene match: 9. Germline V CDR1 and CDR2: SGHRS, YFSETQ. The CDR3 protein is CASSLNTPGTAYEQYF. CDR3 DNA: TGCGCCAGCAGCTTGAACACCCCTGGGACAGCCTACGAGCAGTACTTC.

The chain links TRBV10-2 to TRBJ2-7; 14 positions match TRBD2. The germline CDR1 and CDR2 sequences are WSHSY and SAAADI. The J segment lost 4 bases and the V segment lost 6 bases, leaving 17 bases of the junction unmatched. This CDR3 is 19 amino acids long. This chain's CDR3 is CASSPPGLAGVRGNYEQYF. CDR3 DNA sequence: TGCGCCAGCAGCCCACCGGGACTAGCGGGAGTTAGGGGGAATTACGAGCAGTACTTC.

Written as DNA, the CDR3 is TGCAGCGTTGCTGGGGGCACCTCTCGTTACAATGAGCAGTTCTTC. This encodes CSVAGGTSRYNEQFF. The J gene is TRBJ2-1, the V gene TRBV29-1; D may be TRBD1 (6 bases). Germline V CDR1 and CDR2: SQVTM, ANQGSEA. Trimming took off 4 bases at V and 4 bases at J, with 17 bases between the two ends. There are 15 residues in the CDR3.

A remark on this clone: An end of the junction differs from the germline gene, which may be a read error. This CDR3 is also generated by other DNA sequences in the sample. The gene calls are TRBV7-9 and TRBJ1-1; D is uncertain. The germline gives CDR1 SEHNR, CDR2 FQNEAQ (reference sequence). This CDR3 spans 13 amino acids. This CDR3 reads CASSLVWETEAFF. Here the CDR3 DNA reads TGTGCCAGCAGTTTAGTTTGGGAGACTGAAGCTTTCTTT.

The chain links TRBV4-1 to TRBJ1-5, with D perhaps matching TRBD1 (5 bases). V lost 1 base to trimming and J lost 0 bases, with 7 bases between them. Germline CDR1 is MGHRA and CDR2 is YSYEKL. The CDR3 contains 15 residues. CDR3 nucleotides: TGCGCCAGCAGCCAAGCGACAGATAGCAATCAGCCCCAGCATTTT. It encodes CASSQATDSNQPQHF.